This T cell receptor (beta chain) was obtained from a study of type 1 regulatory T cells. General observations from the study: Compared with non-type 1 regulatory T cells, type 1 regulatory T cells showed a more restricted TCR repertoire.

This clonotype has ten or more counts. Its target is unknown. TCRdb re-derived calls from the reads in MiXCR, one entry per CDR3 protein. This table holds about 69,000 distinct CDR3 sequences, less than 25% found once. The V and J ends lost 1 base and 5 bases, in that order; junction bases with no gene match: 4. The CDR3 extends over 14 amino acids. The sequenced sample consisted of cultured type 1 regulatory T (Tr1) cells, either the whole culture or a sorted fraction (not recorded which). The receptor's source is a human donor in good health. This chain connects TRBV12-3 or TRBV12-4 to TRBJ2-7; 8 nucleotides align to TRBD2. CDR3 region: CASSLVAGRHEQYF. The CDR3 coding sequence is TGTGCCAGCAGTTTAGTAGCGGGAAGGCACGAGCAGTACTTC.